The rows below give T cell receptor beta chains drawn from one sample of a study of OX40 agonist ivuxolimab in advanced cancers. This table comes from immunoSEQ multiplex PCR, and its TCRdb copy is limited to in-frame clones, with some not included. The profile shows about 65,000 clones, around 90% of them singletons. The sequences come from CD4+ or CD8+ T cells sorted from blood, collected in a trial of the OX40 agonist ivuxolimab. Source of these receptors: an adult with an advanced solid tumor such as melanoma, head and neck, liver or kidney cancer. Each CDR3 is given with its conserved first and last residue. Each record gives: CDR3 DNA, CDR3 protein, D gene, V gene, clone size, J gene. A D gene is named only where the DNA matches it firmly. Size is stated for part of the rows, as once, few or many counts, or as a class when the clone is expanded.

CDR3 DNA: TGTGCCAGCAGCTTAATGGGGGAAGCAGAACGCTATGGCTACACCTTC
CDR3 protein: CASSLMGEAERYGYTF
D gene: NA
V gene: TRBV5-6
clone size: NA
J gene: TRBJ1-2

CDR3 DNA: TGTGCCATCAGTTCCAGCGGGGGGGCGCGGTACAATGAGCAGTTCTTC
CDR3 protein: CAISSSGGARYNEQFF
D gene: TRBD2
V gene: TRBV10-3
clone size: NA
J gene: TRBJ2-1

CDR3 DNA: TGTGCCAGCAGTACCGGGACAGGGAAATACGAGCAGTACTTC
CDR3 protein: CASSTGTGKYEQYF
D gene: TRBD1
V gene: TRBV6-6
clone size: NA
J gene: TRBJ2-7

CDR3 DNA: TGTGCCAGCTCACCCAAAACGGACAGGAGCTCCTACGAGCAGTACTTC
CDR3 protein: CASSPKTDRSSYEQYF
D gene: TRBD1
V gene: TRBV18
clone size: NA
J gene: TRBJ2-7

CDR3 DNA: TGTGCCAGTAGTATAGATGAGGCCTTCCGCACAGATACGCAGTATTTT
CDR3 protein: CASSIDEAFRTDTQYF
D gene: NA
V gene: TRBV19
clone size: NA
J gene: TRBJ2-3

CDR3 DNA: TGTGCCTGGACCGTCGGGAGGGACACTGAAGCTTTCTTT
CDR3 protein: CAWTVGRDTEAFF
D gene: NA
V gene: TRBV30
clone size: NA
J gene: TRBJ1-1

CDR3 DNA: TGTGCCAGCAGCAACCGTTGGCGACAGGGGGATAACTATGGCTACACCTTC
CDR3 protein: CASSNRWRQGDNYGYTF
D gene: TRBD1
V gene: TRBV13
clone size: NA
J gene: TRBJ1-2

CDR3 DNA: TGTGCCAGCAGCCCCGGTGGGACAGGGACGGGTGAAAAACTGTTTTTT
CDR3 protein: CASSPGGTGTGEKLFF
D gene: TRBD1
V gene: TRBV5-6
clone size: NA
J gene: TRBJ1-4

CDR3 DNA: TGTGCCAGCAGCTTGGCGGGTACAGGGAACACTGAAGCTTTCTTT
CDR3 protein: CASSLAGTGNTEAFF
D gene: NA
V gene: TRBV5-4
clone size: NA
J gene: TRBJ1-1

CDR3 DNA: TGTGCCAGCAGAAAGACAGGGGTGGACAATCAGCCCCAGCATTTT
CDR3 protein: CASRKTGVDNQPQHF
D gene: TRBD1
V gene: TRBV6-6
clone size: NA
J gene: TRBJ1-5

CDR3 DNA: TGTGCCAGCAGCTTCGGGAGATTCTATGGCTACACCTTC
CDR3 protein: CASSFGRFYGYTF
D gene: NA
V gene: TRBV6-5
clone size: NA
J gene: TRBJ1-2

CDR3 DNA: TGCACCAGCAGCCAAGATTCCGTCGGGGGGGCGTCAGAGACCCAGTACTTC
CDR3 protein: CTSSQDSVGGASETQYF
D gene: NA
V gene: TRBV1
clone size: NA
J gene: TRBJ2-5

CDR3 DNA: TGTGCCAGCGGACGACAGGAGAACACTGAAGCTTTCTTT
CDR3 protein: CASGRQENTEAFF
D gene: NA
V gene: TRBV2
clone size: NA
J gene: TRBJ1-1

CDR3 DNA: TGCAGCGTCGGGGAGGGGGGACTACAAGAGACCCAGTACTTC
CDR3 protein: CSVGEGGLQETQYF
D gene: NA
V gene: TRBV29-1
clone size: NA
J gene: TRBJ2-5

CDR3 DNA: TGTGCCATCAGTGAGGGGAGGCAGGGGCACTCCTACGAGCAGTACTTC
CDR3 protein: CAISEGRQGHSYEQYF
D gene: NA
V gene: TRBV10-3
clone size: NA
J gene: TRBJ2-7

CDR3 DNA: TGTGCCAGCAGTGGCGGGGGGCTGGATGAGCAGTTCTTC
CDR3 protein: CASSGGGLDEQFF
D gene: TRBD2
V gene: TRBV7-3
clone size: NA
J gene: TRBJ2-1

CDR3 DNA: TGTGCCATCAGGGACAGGGGGGGCGGAAACACCATATATTTT
CDR3 protein: CAIRDRGGGNTIYF
D gene: TRBD1
V gene: TRBV10-3
clone size: NA
J gene: TRBJ1-3

CDR3 DNA: TGTGCCAGCAGTCTGTTCCGACAGGCTGGCTACACCTTC
CDR3 protein: CASSLFRQAGYTF
D gene: NA
V gene: TRBV2
clone size: NA
J gene: TRBJ1-2

CDR3 DNA: TGTGCCAGCAGCTTAGTACAGGGAAACGAGCAGTACTTC
CDR3 protein: CASSLVQGNEQYF
D gene: NA
V gene: TRBV11-2
clone size: few
J gene: TRBJ2-7

CDR3 DNA: TGTGCCAGCAGCTTTCTCACAGAAACTAATGAAAAACTGTTTTTT
CDR3 protein: CASSFLTETNEKLFF
D gene: NA
V gene: TRBV7-8
clone size: NA
J gene: TRBJ1-4

CDR3 DNA: TGTGCCAGCAGCCCCCCCGGGCACGGAGATACGCAGTATTTT
CDR3 protein: CASSPPGHGDTQYF
D gene: NA
V gene: TRBV6-5
clone size: NA
J gene: TRBJ2-3

CDR3 DNA: TGTGCCAGCAGCTTCGATGCGGGGGAGGGAGAGACCCAGTACTTC
CDR3 protein: CASSFDAGEGETQYF
D gene: TRBD2
V gene: TRBV5-4
clone size: NA
J gene: TRBJ2-5

CDR3 DNA: TGTGCCAGCTCACCGGGCAGGGGGTCCAATCAGCCCCAGCATTTT
CDR3 protein: CASSPGRGSNQPQHF
D gene: TRBD1
V gene: TRBV18
clone size: once
J gene: TRBJ1-5

CDR3 DNA: TGTGCCAGCAGCCGGGACAGAGCCTACGAGCAGTACTTC
CDR3 protein: CASSRDRAYEQYF
D gene: TRBD1
V gene: TRBV5-6
clone size: NA
J gene: TRBJ2-7

CDR3 DNA: TGTGCCAGCAGTACGGGGGGACGCAATTCACCCCTCCACTTT
CDR3 protein: CASSTGGRNSPLHF
D gene: NA
V gene: TRBV6-5
clone size: NA
J gene: TRBJ1-6

CDR3 DNA: TGTGCCAGCTCACCAAGGCAGGGGTACGAGCAGTACTTC
CDR3 protein: CASSPRQGYEQYF
D gene: NA
V gene: TRBV18
clone size: few
J gene: TRBJ2-7

CDR3 DNA: TGTGCCAGCGACGGCGGGACAGGGGTTATCGGGGAGCTGTTTTTT
CDR3 protein: CASDGGTGVIGELFF
D gene: TRBD1
V gene: TRBV2
clone size: NA
J gene: TRBJ2-2

CDR3 DNA: TGTGCCAGCAGCGGACACTCTGGGGCCAACGTCCTGACTTTC
CDR3 protein: CASSGHSGANVLTF
D gene: NA
V gene: TRBV7-6
clone size: few
J gene: TRBJ2-6